The 5 T cell receptor beta chains below come from one sample, sequenced in a study of graft-versus-host responses after intestinal transplantation. The antigens of these receptors remain unknown. Repertoires were generated with immunoSEQ multiplex PCR, while TCRdb's copy carries only in-frame clones and drops some. Among about 50,000 clones listed, 92% were seen once. Material: unstimulated CD4+ T cells sorted from spleen or lymph node cells, obtained before transplant. All receptors come from a human donor who was the organ donor for an intestinal transplant.

This rearrangement joins TRBV7-2 to TRBJ1-5; no reliable D call. From germline, CDR1 is SGHTA and CDR2 FQGNSA. Trimming took 3 bases from V and 8 from J, leaving 8 bases between them. The CDR3 extends over 12 amino acids. CDR3 loop: CASSLVSEPQHF. The CDR3 nucleotides read TGTGCCAGCAGCTTGGTATCAGAGCCCCAGCATTTT.

The genes are TRBV4-1 and TRBJ2-2; TRBD2 aligns across 7 bases. Germline lookup yields CDR1 MGHRA and CDR2 YSYEKL. The CDR3 sequence is 15 residues long. J lost 4 bases, V lost 1 base, and 3 bases had no gene match. CDR3 amino acids: CASSQGREITGELFF. CDR3 coding DNA: TGCGCCAGCAGCCAAGGGCGGGAGATCACCGGGGAGCTGTTTTTT.

The table lists this clone with a count of one. The V call is TRBV7-2, the J call TRBJ2-3; D unclear. This CDR3 has 11 amino acids. In germline, CDR1 is SGHTA, CDR2 FQGNSA. Trimming removed 5 bases at V and 6 bases at J, with 6 bases between. Written as DNA, the CDR3 is TGTGCCAGCAGCATCCGGGATACGCAGTATTTT. Protein product: CASSIRDTQYF.

The rearrangement uses TRBV28 and TRBJ2-5, with 8 bases matching TRBD2. The CDR3 totals 15 residues. Per germline, CDR1 MDHEN and CDR2 SYDVKM. Losses at the gene ends were 5 bases for V and 1 base for J; bases not matched to a gene: 6. CDR3 region: CASSPRREGQETQYF. The CDR3 DNA sequence: TGTGCCAGCAGTCCCCGCCGGGAGGGCCAAGAGACCCAGTACTTC. Full variable domain (outside the CDR3, taken from reference TRBV28 and TRBJ2-5): DVKVTQSSRYLVKRTGEKVFLECVQDMDHENMFWYRQDPGLGLRLIYFSYDVKMKEKGDIPEGYSVSREKKERFSLILESASTNQTSMYLCASSPRREGQETQYFGPGTRLLVL.

J is TRBJ1-5 and V is TRBV10-3; 7 nucleotides match TRBD1. After removal of 6 bases from V and 0 bases from J, the junction contained 14 bases not matched to a gene. Germline CDR1 is ENHRY and CDR2 is SYGVKD. CDR3 length: 18 residues. The CDR3 bases are TGTGCCATCAGCGGCGTTTTCCGGGACAGTGATAGCAATCAGCCCCAGCATTTT. It codes for CAISGVFRDSDSNQPQHF.